Following are 17 T cell receptor beta chains from one sample sequenced in a study of T cells after yellow fever vaccination. Each CDR3 protein gets one entry after TCRdb re-called the 5' RACE reads with MiXCR. Altogether roughly 330,000 distinct CDR3 sequences are present, around 6.8% being singletons, with the ten largest covering roughly a sixth. The material sequenced was PBMCs, taken around 45 days after the first yellow fever vaccination. The receptors here all came from a man aged 18 to 35 who received the YFV17D yellow fever vaccine.

The CDR3: CAWSVGGHGNYQPQHF. The CDR3 nucleotides are TGTGCCTGGAGTGTAGGGGGACACGGAAACTATCAGCCCCAGCATTTT. The chain combines TRBV30 with TRBJ1-5; D is perhaps TRBD1 (6 bases). The CDR3 spans 16 residues. V shed 0 bases and J shed 5 bases, with 17 bases lying between them. Looked up from germline, CDR1 is GTSNPN and CDR2 is SVGIG (reference sequence).

There are a few counts of this clonotype. The rearrangement uses TRBV30 and TRBJ1-3; D is undetermined. V gave up 5 bases and J gave up 0 bases, with 8 bases separating them. CDR1 and CDR2 from the germline V gene are GTSNPN and SVGIG (reference sequence). The CDR3 loop spans 13 amino acids. The CDR3 DNA follows: TGTGCCTGGGAGTCTGACTCTGGAAACACCATATATTTT. Amino acids: CAWESDSGNTIYF.

This clonotype was seen a few times. The gene calls are TRBV29-1 and TRBJ1-2; 7 nucleotides line up with TRBD1. V lost 2 bases to trimming and J lost 7 bases; unmatched junction nucleotides: 4. Per the germline V gene, CDR1 is SQVTM and CDR2 is ANQGSEA. CDR3 length equals 12 residues. In DNA, the CDR3 is TGCAGCGTTGAACCACAGGGGCCTGGCTACACCTTC. This translates into CSVEPQGPGYTF. Combining the CDR3 with reference TRBV29-1 and TRBJ1-2 gives the whole variable domain SAVISQKPSRDICQRGTSLTIQCQVDSQVTMMFWYRQQPGQSLTLIATANQGSEATYESGFVIDKFPISRPNLTFSTLTVSNMSPEDSSIYLCSVEPQGPGYTFGSGTRLTVV.

The chain carries TRBV20-1 and TRBJ1-6; D call uncertain. The CDR3 contains 13 residues. Trimming took off 6 bases at V and 4 bases at J, with 10 bases between the two ends. CDR1 is DFQATT, CDR2 SNEGSKA, per germline (reference sequence). The CDR3 spells CSAPHSYNSPLHF. In DNA, the CDR3 is TGCAGTGCCCCCCACTCGTATAATTCACCCCTCCACTTT.

This clonotype has at least ten counts. V gene TRBV7-3 combines with J gene TRBJ2-1; 8 bases line up with TRBD2. Germline-derived CDR1 and CDR2 are SGHTA and FQGTGA. The V gene end was trimmed by 0 bases and the J gene end by 5 bases; junction bases not matched to a gene: 6. This CDR3 region has 16 residues. CDR3 DNA sequence: TGTGCCAGCAGCTTAACGGGCCGGGGGGGCCACAATGAGCAGTTCTTC. This translates into CASSLTGRGGHNEQFF.

The J gene is TRBJ2-1, the V gene TRBV4-1; D ambiguous. V was trimmed by 4 bases and J by 7 bases, leaving 20 bases between them. CDR3 size: 16 residues. The germline V gene has CDR1 MGHRA and CDR2 YSYEKL. CDR3 bases: TGCGCCAGCAGCCTTACAGTCACCCCCGGTCAGAATGAGCAGTTCTTC. This translates into CASSLTVTPGQNEQFF.

This chain links TRBV9 with TRBJ1-2; D might be TRBD1 (5 bases). V was pared by 3 bases and J by 4 bases, with 19 bases between. Germline V gene data show CDR1 as SGDLS and CDR2 as YYNGEE. The CDR3 is made up of 16 amino acids. CDR3 sequence (DNA): TGTGCCAGCAGCGATCAACCGGGACCGCTAATCTATGGCTACACCTTC. It encodes CASSDQPGPLIYGYTF.

For the CDR3, the DNA is TGTGCCAGCAGCTTAGAGACAGGGGTTGGCTACACCTTC. Its protein is CASSLETGVGYTF. The chain links TRBV7-2 to TRBJ1-2; 8 positions match TRBD1. The CDR3 extends over 13 amino acids. V trimming: 1 base; J trimming: 7 bases; junction bases outside the gene matches: 2. Per the germline V gene, CDR1 is SGHTA and CDR2 is FQGNSA. The full variable domain, with the rest looked up from reference TRBV7-2 and TRBJ1-2, is GAGVSQSPSNKVTEKGKDVELRCDPISGHTALYWYRQSLGQGLEFLIYFQGNSAPDKSGLPSDRFSAERTGGSVSTLTIQRTQQEDSAVYLCASSLETGVGYTFGSGTRLTVV.

In its sample, this clonotype was seen a few times. The chain carries TRBV7-2 and TRBJ2-7, with D possibly called TRBD1 or TRBD2 (5 bases each). Deletions cut 8 bases from V and 6 bases from J, with 17 bases between. The CDR3 is 13 residues long. Germline V CDR1 and CDR2: SGHTA, FQGNSA. CDR3 sequence reads: CASGSSWGSEQYV. The CDR3 coding sequence is TGTGCCAGCGGATCTTCTTGGGGGTCCGAGCAGTACGTC.

This clonotype was seen ten or more times. The V call is TRBV15, the J call TRBJ2-5, with TRBD1 matching over 8 bases. V gave up 7 bases and J gave up 4 bases; unmatched junction bases: 8. The CDR3 is 14 amino acids. The germline V gene encodes CDR1 LNHNV and CDR2 YYDKDF (reference sequence). The CDR3 sequence: CATMGTGVRETQYF. The CDR3 DNA is TGTGCCACCATGGGGACAGGAGTACGAGAGACCCAGTACTTC. The full variable domain, rest sourced from reference TRBV15 and TRBJ2-5, is DAMVIQNPRYQVTQFGKPVTLSCSQTLNHNVMYWYQQKSSQAPKLLFHYYDKDFNNEADTPDNFQSRRPNTSFCFLDIRSPGLGDTAMYLCATMGTGVRETQYFGPGTRLLVL.

On this clonotype: One end of the junction varies from germline; a read error may be responsible. The chain links TRBV7-3 to TRBJ2-6; TRBD1 matches 8 bases. The CDR3 has 18 amino acids. Germline loops: CDR1 SGHTA, CDR2 FQGTGA. CDR3 DNA sequence: TGTGCCAGCAGCTTGCGGGACAGGTATTCTCCTGGGTCCAACGTCCTGACTTTC. This translates into CASSLRDRYSPGSNVLTF.

This clonotype was seen more than once but under ten times. The CDR3, as DNA: TGTGCCAGCAGACCCTCCGGGACCCAAGAGACCCAGTACTTC. Its translation is CASRPSGTQETQYF. The rearrangement uses TRBV6-1 and TRBJ2-5, with D perhaps matching TRBD1 or TRBD2 (5 bases each). The germline CDR1 and CDR2 sequences are MNHNS and SASEGT. The V end lost 6 bases, the J end lost 1 base, and 12 bases lay between the germline ends. The CDR3 extends over 14 amino acids.

In regard to this clonotype: A much larger clone differs from this one at a single base, so this may be a read error. DNA of the CDR3: TGCAGCGGCGTGAAGTGGGAGGGTGGCTGCACCTTC. This sequence encodes CSGVKWEGGCTF. V gene TRBV29-1 combines with J gene TRBJ1-2; the D is unclear. CDR1 and CDR2 from the germline V gene are SQVTM and ANQGSEA. CDR3 length: 12 residues.

The rearrangement links TRBV12-3 or TRBV12-4 to TRBJ2-2; unclear D gene. The CDR3 has 13 residues. Trimming cost V 4 bases and J 4 bases, with 7 bases left between them. CDR3 DNA sequence: TGTGCCAGCAGTTGGACCGTCACCGGGGAGCTGTTTTTT. Its protein product is CASSWTVTGELFF.

The chain uses TRBV20-1 and TRBJ2-3; tentative D call: TRBD2 (5 bases). CDR1 is DFQATT, CDR2 SNEGSKA, per germline (reference sequence). V was trimmed by 6 bases and J by 0 bases, leaving 13 bases between them. CDR3 length: 14 residues. CDR3 loop: CSALRGMSTDTQYF. CDR3 nucleotides: TGCAGTGCCCTCAGAGGGATGAGCACAGATACGCAGTATTTT.

The rearrangement joins TRBV12-3 or TRBV12-4 to TRBJ1-6, with TRBD1 matching over 12 bases. This CDR3 is 18 amino acids long. Unmatched junction bases numbered 12, after V lost 6 bases and J lost 6 bases. The CDR3 DNA reads as TGTGCCAGCAGCCCCCGCCCGGGACAGGGGGCGGCTAATTCACCCCTCCACTTT. Its protein product is CASSPRPGQGAANSPLHF.

This clonotype has just a few counts. The chain joins TRBV9 to TRBJ2-5; D is perhaps TRBD1 (6 bases). Trimming stripped 1 base from V and 2 bases from J, with 12 bases between. The germline V gene encodes CDR1 SGDLS and CDR2 YYNGEE. The CDR3 extends over 15 amino acids. In DNA form, the CDR3 reads TGTGCCAGCAGCGTAACGACAGGTTTTCAAGAGACCCAGTACTTC. Translated: CASSVTTGFQETQYF.